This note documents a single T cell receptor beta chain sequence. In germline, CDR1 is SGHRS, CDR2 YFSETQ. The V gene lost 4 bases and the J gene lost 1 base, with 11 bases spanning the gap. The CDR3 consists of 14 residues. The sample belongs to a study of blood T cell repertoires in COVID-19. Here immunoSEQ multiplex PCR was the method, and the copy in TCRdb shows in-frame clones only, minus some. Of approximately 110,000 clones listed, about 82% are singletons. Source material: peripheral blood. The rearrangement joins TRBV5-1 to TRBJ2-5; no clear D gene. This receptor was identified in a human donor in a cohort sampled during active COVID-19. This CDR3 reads CASSPTESQETQYF. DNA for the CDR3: TGCGCCAGCAGCCCAACCGAGAGCCAAGAGACCCAGTACTTC.